Below are 20 T cell receptor beta chains sequenced from a single sample in a study of graft-versus-host responses after intestinal transplantation. Using immunoSEQ multiplex PCR, the repertoire was profiled, and TCRdb retains in-frame clones only, with some absent. This table holds roughly 10,000 clones, approximately 31% found once. This sample comprised alloreactive CD4+ T cells from a mixed lymphocyte reaction culture, obtained before transplantation. Indicated subset: CFSE-low proliferating T cells sorted from approximately 6-day pre-transplant mixed lymphocyte reaction (GvH or HvG direction). The receptors were sampled from a human patient who was an organ donor for intestinal transplantation.

This clone has a single count. The chain is built from TRBV5-1 and TRBJ1-1; no clear D. CDR3 size: 13 residues. The ends were cut back, 5 bases at V and 1 base at J, with 9 bases in the middle. CDR1 is SGHRS and CDR2 is YFSETQ in the germline V gene. The CDR3 loop is CASRSLGNTEAFF. DNA for the CDR3: TGCGCCAGCAGATCCTTGGGGAACACTGAAGCTTTCTTT.

CDR3 region: CASDRDQETQYF. In DNA, the CDR3 is TGTGCCAGCGACAGGGATCAAGAGACCCAGTACTTC. V is TRBV2 and J is TRBJ2-5; TRBD1 agrees at 7 bases. This CDR3 has 12 amino acids. Germline V gene sequence: CDR1 SNHLY, CDR2 FYNNEI. Germline trimming cut 8 bases from V and 2 bases from J; bases unmatched to any gene: 2. The full variable domain, with the rest looked up from reference TRBV2 and TRBJ2-5, is EPEVTQTPSHQVTQMGQEVILRCVPISNHLYFYWYRQILGQKVEFLVSFYNNEISEKSEIFDDQFSVERPDGSNFTLKIRSTKLEDSAMYFCASDRDQETQYFGPGTRLLVL.

The genes are TRBV5-4 and TRBJ1-6; no clear D gene. Between the trimmed V and J ends, which lost 1 base and 8 bases, there was a span of 10 bases. From germline, CDR1 is SGHNT and CDR2 YYREEE (reference sequence). The CDR3 length is 14 residues. The DNA of the CDR3 is TGTGCCAGCAGCTTGCCAACTGGGGATTCACCCCTCCACTTT. Residues: CASSLPTGDSPLHF.

The V and J genes are TRBV2 and TRBJ2-3; no firm D call. V gave up 5 bases and J gave up 2 bases, with 8 bases separating them. The CDR3 consists of 13 residues. Germline loops: CDR1 SNHLY, CDR2 FYNNEI. Written as DNA, the CDR3 is TGTGCCAGCAGTTCAACAATCACAGATACGCAGTATTTT. Translating gives CASSSTITDTQYF.

This clone has more than one count but fewer than ten. The chain employs TRBV30 and TRBJ2-7; TRBD1 or TRBD2 may be the D gene (5 bases each). Per germline, CDR1 GTSNPN and CDR2 SVGIG (reference sequence). V was trimmed by 2 bases and J by 5 bases, leaving 16 bases between them. The CDR3 spans 14 residues. The CDR3 loop reads CAWSIAGGGNEQYF. Written as DNA, the CDR3 is TGTGCCTGGAGTATCGCCGGTGGGGGAAACGAGCAGTACTTC.

This clone has only a few counts. CDR3 sequence reads: CASSWGTGGNNEKLFF. Written as DNA, the CDR3 is TGCGCCAGCAGCTGGGGGACAGGGGGTAATAATGAAAAACTGTTTTTT. The rearrangement uses TRBV5-1 and TRBJ1-4; 11 bases map to TRBD1. The CDR3 totals 16 residues. Unmatched junction bases numbered 5, after V lost 3 bases and J lost 4 bases. CDR1 is SGHRS and CDR2 is YFSETQ in the germline V gene.

CDR3 region: CASSYSGLSTDTQYF. For the CDR3, the DNA is TGTGCCAGCAGTTACTCAGGCCTCAGCACAGATACGCAGTATTTT. The chain uses TRBV28 and TRBJ2-3; D not resolved. The V end lost 4 bases, the J end lost 0 bases, and 11 bases lay between the germline ends. Germline values: CDR1 MDHEN, CDR2 SYDVKM. This CDR3 spans 15 amino acids.

The chain joins TRBV6-1 to TRBJ1-1, with D possibly matching TRBD1 (5 bases). The germline V gene encodes CDR1 MNHNS and CDR2 SASEGT. The CDR3 is made up of 15 amino acids. V shed 7 bases and J shed 1 base, with 16 bases lying between them. Here the CDR3 reads CASIKRGRANTEAFF. In nucleotides, the CDR3 is TGTGCCAGCATCAAACGGGGCAGGGCGAACACTGAAGCTTTCTTT.

This clone was detected a few times. The chain combines TRBV5-1 with TRBJ2-3; no firm D call. The ends were cut back, 5 bases at V and 3 bases at J, with 10 bases in the middle. CDR1 is SGHRS and CDR2 is YFSETQ in the germline V gene. CDR3 length: 13 residues. The CDR3 spells CASRADRTDTQYF. Here the CDR3 DNA reads TGCGCCAGCAGAGCCGACCGAACAGATACGCAGTATTTT.

The table lists this clone with a few counts. The V call is TRBV5-4, the J call TRBJ2-3; no reliable D call. Germline values: CDR1 SGHNT, CDR2 YYREEE (reference sequence). The CDR3 totals 13 residues. Trimming pared 6 bases from V and 4 bases from J, leaving 12 bases between. The CDR3 loop reads CASNIGWSDTQYF. The CDR3 nucleotides are TGTGCCAGCAACATTGGGTGGTCAGATACGCAGTATTTT. Filled out from reference TRBV5-4 and TRBJ2-3, the complete variable domain reads ETGVTQSPTHLIKTRGQQVTLRCSSQSGHNTVSWYQQALGQGPQFIFQYYREEENGRGNFPPRFSGLQFPNYSSELNVNALELDDSALYLCASNIGWSDTQYFGPGTRLTVL.

Remarks on this clone: This may stem from a read error, because a much larger clone lies one nucleotide away. The rearrangement links TRBV7-3 to TRBJ2-3; TRBD2 matches 10 bases. After removal of 2 bases from V and 1 base from J, the junction contained 0 bases not matched to a gene. Germline V gene sequence: CDR1 SGHTA, CDR2 FQGTGA. The CDR3 covers 15 residues. The CDR3 spells CASSLLAGGTDTQYF. Written as DNA, the CDR3 is TGTGCCAGCAGCTTACTAGCGGGGGGCACAGATACGCAGTATTTT.

The genes are TRBV7-9 and TRBJ2-3, with D uncertain. This CDR3 region has 16 residues. The germline V gene encodes CDR1 SEHNR and CDR2 FQNEAQ (reference sequence). Trimming removed 1 base from V and 4 bases from J, with 15 bases in between. Written as DNA, the CDR3 is TGTGCCAGCAGCTTAGTTTATCACACTGGGGCAGATACGCAGTATTTT. Its protein product is CASSLVYHTGADTQYF.

This clone ranks as medium-sized. This sequence joins TRBV4-1 and TRBJ2-2; 10 positions agree with TRBD2. The ends lost 4 bases at V and 4 bases at J; junction bases unmatched: 6. This CDR3 region has 16 residues. Germline-derived CDR1 and CDR2 are MGHRA and YSYEKL. The CDR3 region is CASSPLAGATTGELFF. In nucleotides, the CDR3 is TGCGCCAGCAGCCCTCTAGCGGGGGCGACCACCGGGGAGCTGTTTTTT.

CDR3 sequence reads: CAIGDRDSGNTIYF. CDR3 coding DNA: TGTGCCATTGGGGACAGGGACTCTGGAAACACCATATATTTT. V is TRBV10-3 and J is TRBJ1-3; TRBD1 matches at 9 bases. The CDR3 runs 14 residues. V was clipped by 9 bases and J by 0 bases; unmatched bases: 3. Germline CDR1 and CDR2: ENHRY and SYGVKD.

This clone has more than one count but fewer than ten. The genes are TRBV7-2 and TRBJ2-2, with D tentatively TRBD1 or TRBD2 (5 bases each). The CDR3 extends over 17 amino acids. Germline CDR1 and CDR2: SGHTA and FQGNSA. Trimming stripped 5 bases from V and 7 bases from J, with 23 bases between. The CDR3: CASSPRLGTGGVGELFF. The CDR3 DNA is TGTGCCAGCAGCCCTAGACTCGGGACCGGAGGTGTCGGGGAGCTGTTTTTT.

V and J are TRBV18 and TRBJ1-6; D is unclear. Looked up from germline, CDR1 is KGHSH and CDR2 is LQKENI. This CDR3 contains 19 residues. V was trimmed by 2 bases and J by 7 bases, leaving 24 bases between them. The CDR3 protein is CASSPTKAYLGPINSPLHF. Here the CDR3 DNA reads TGTGCCAGCTCACCAACCAAAGCTTACCTTGGACCGATAAATTCACCCCTCCACTTT.

By sample share, this clone is medium-sized. The sample contains more than one DNA sequence encoding this CDR3. The chain uses TRBV11-3 and TRBJ1-2, with TRBD1 matching 9 bases. Losses at the gene ends were 2 bases for V and 8 bases for J; bases not matched to a gene: 0. CDR1 and CDR2 (germline): SGHNT, YENEEA. There are 12 residues in the CDR3. CDR3: CASSLTGGGYTF. CDR3 coding DNA: TGTGCCAGCAGCTTAACAGGGGGCGGCTACACCTTC.

In this sample, this clone turned up a few times. The chain uses TRBV7-2 and TRBJ2-2; no clear D gene. Trimming left V 3 bases short and J 6 bases short, with 5 bases between. The CDR3 extends over 12 amino acids. Germline values: CDR1 SGHTA, CDR2 FQGNSA. The CDR3 bases are TGTGCCAGCAGCTTTCGGGCCGGGGAGCTGTTTTTT. Amino acids: CASSFRAGELFF.

The rearrangement joins TRBV7-3 to TRBJ2-1, with D uncertain. The CDR3 is 12 amino acids. From germline, CDR1 is SGHTA and CDR2 FQGTGA. V dropped 2 bases and J dropped 6 bases, with 5 bases sitting between them. CDR3 nucleotide sequence: TGTGCCAGCAGCTTAGCTAGCAATGAGCAGTTCTTC. As protein: CASSLASNEQFF.

This chain connects TRBV11-2 to TRBJ1-2; 7 bases match TRBD1. Germline CDR1 is SGHAT and CDR2 is FQNNGV. Unmatched junction bases numbered 5, after V lost 2 bases and J lost 8 bases. CDR3 length: 13 residues. The DNA of the CDR3 is TGTGCCAGCAGCTTATACAGGGGAGAAGGCTACACCTTC. Its protein product is CASSLYRGEGYTF. The full variable domain, with the rest looked up from reference TRBV11-2 and TRBJ1-2, is EAGVAQSPRYKIIEKRQSVAFWCNPISGHATLYWYQQILGQGPKLLIQFQNNGVVDDSQLPKDRFSAERLKGVDSTLKIQPAKLEDSAVYLCASSLYRGEGYTFGSGTRLTVV.